These T cell receptor beta chains were read from a single sample in a study of control samples from healthy donors and cancer patients. Profiling relied on immunoSEQ multiplex PCR, and the TCRdb table lists in-frame clones only, not all of them. The data hold 90,000 to 95,000 clones, with around four fifths observed a single time. The sample was blood. The receptors here all came from a man aged 30-40 years in good health. Each CDR3 is given with its conserved first and last residue. The D gene is left open where the match is weak. Expanded clones get a size class; other rows say once, few or many, or leave the size out.

d_call clone_size j_call v_call cdr3_nt cdr3_aa
NA NA TRBJ2-1 TRBV3-1/TRBV3-2 TGTGCCAGCAGCCAAGCGCGGACAGATACCTACAATGAGCAGTTCTTC CASSQARTDTYNEQFF
NA once TRBJ1-5 TRBV28 TGTGCCAGCAGATCGATCCATCAGCCCCAGCATTTT CASRSIHQPQHF
TRBD1 once TRBJ2-7 TRBV2 TGTGCCAGCAGACGCGGGACAGGGTACGAGCAGTACTTC CASRRGTGYEQYF
TRBD1 NA TRBJ1-1 TRBV30 TGTGCCTGGGGACGGACAGGGAATACTGAAGCTTTCTTT CAWGRTGNTEAFF
TRBD2 NA TRBJ2-1 TRBV5-1 TGCGCCAGCATAGCGGGGACCAATGAGCAGTTCTTC CASIAGTNEQFF
NA few TRBJ2-7 TRBV5-1 TGCGCCAGCAGCTTGGCTGCAGACACCTACGAGCAGTACTTC CASSLAADTYEQYF
NA NA TRBJ2-7 TRBV19 TGTGCCAGTAGTATGGCCCAGGGCTACGAGCAGTACTTC CASSMAQGYEQYF
NA NA TRBJ2-6 TRBV30 TGTGCCTGGGATAGGGTGCCCGGGGCCAACGTCCTGACTTTC CAWDRVPGANVLTF
TRBD1 NA TRBJ1-4 TRBV5-1 TGCGCCAGCACCCGACAGGGTAGATTTAGGCCTAATGAAAAACTGTTTTTT CASTRQGRFRPNEKLFF
NA NA TRBJ2-7 TRBV11-2 TGTGCCAGCAGCTTTGGAGGGGTCGAGCAGTACTTC CASSFGGVEQYF
NA NA TRBJ1-6 TRBV30 TGTGCCTGGAGTCCCAGGGGTAGGAATTCACCCCTCCACTTT CAWSPRGRNSPLHF
NA NA TRBJ1-3 TRBV2 TGTGCCAGCAGTAACAGGTCCCCAGGAAACACCATATATTTT CASSNRSPGNTIYF
TRBD2 NA TRBJ2-3 TRBV11-2 TGTGCCAGCAGCGAGGGGACTAGCGGGGGGAATCTCGCAGATACGCAGTATTTT CASSEGTSGGNLADTQYF
NA NA TRBJ2-2 TRBV13 TGTGCCAGCAGCCCCCGACGGCGTTCCGGGGAGCTGTTTTTT CASSPRRRSGELFF
NA once TRBJ1-6 TRBV10-2 TGCGCCAGCAGTGATGCTGGCACCTATAATTCACCCCTCCACTTT CASSDAGTYNSPLHF
NA NA TRBJ2-4 TRBV19 TGTGCCAGTAGTCACGCCGGGGATTTAGCCAAAAACATTCAGTACTTC CASSHAGDLAKNIQYF
NA NA TRBJ1-5 TRBV6-6 TGTGCCAGCAGAGATGGGACACGATATCAGCCCCAGCATTTT CASRDGTRYQPQHF
TRBD2 few TRBJ2-7 TRBV3-1/TRBV3-2 TGTGCCAGCAGCCATCGTTCCGGGACTAGCGGGGGGGCTCGGGAGCAGTACTTC CASSHRSGTSGGAREQYF
NA NA TRBJ2-2 TRBV5-1 TGCGCCAGCAACGAGGCGGGCGGTGGCGGGGAGCTGTTTTTT CASNEAGGGGELFF
TRBD2 NA TRBJ2-7 TRBV5-5 TGTGCCAGCAGCTCGTATAGCGGGGGGGGCTACGAGCAGTACTTC CASSSYSGGGYEQYF
NA once TRBJ2-1 TRBV30 TGTGCCTGGAGAGTGAGCTCCTACAATGAGCAGTTCTTC CAWRVSSYNEQFF
NA NA TRBJ2-1 TRBV5-1 TGCGCCAGCAGCTTGGGAGCTAGAAACAATGAGCAGTTCTTC CASSLGARNNEQFF
TRBD1 NA TRBJ1-5 TRBV2 TGTGCCAGCAGTGACAGGGGGAATCAGCCCCAGCATTTT CASSDRGNQPQHF
NA NA TRBJ2-7 TRBV3-1/TRBV3-2 TGTGCCAGCAGCCAAGATCGACAGATCCGCTACGAGCAGTACTTC CASSQDRQIRYEQYF
NA NA TRBJ2-7 TRBV5-1 TGCGCCAGCAGCGTCCCTGCCGACGGCGAGCAGTACTTC CASSVPADGEQYF
NA NA TRBJ1-6 TRBV19 TGTGCCAGTAGTGTGTCCCCCAGGAGGGGATCACCCCTCCACTTT CASSVSPRRGSPLHF
NA NA TRBJ1-1 TRBV7-3 TGTGCCAGCAGCTTTGGCAGGAACACTGAAGCTTTCTTT CASSFGRNTEAFF
TRBD1 NA TRBJ1-2 TRBV9 TGTGCCAGCAGCGCCCCGGGACAGGGTGTATATGGCTACACCTTC CASSAPGQGVYGYTF
NA NA TRBJ1-3 TRBV6-1 TGTGCCAGCAGTGATAGACGGGGGCTAAGAAACACCATATATTTT CASSDRRGLRNTIYF
NA NA TRBJ1-4 TRBV23-1 TGCGCCAGCAGTCTAGCCGGTGCCGACCGGGGCAAACTGTTTTTT CASSLAGADRGKLFF
TRBD1 NA TRBJ1-1 TRBV6-5 TGTGCCAGTAACAGGGGCGGCGACACTGAAGCTTTCTTT CASNRGGDTEAFF
NA NA TRBJ2-2 TRBV7-3 TGTGCCAGCAGCTTAAAGCCGGGAACCGGGGAGCTGTTTTTT CASSLKPGTGELFF
NA NA TRBJ2-1 TRBV4-2 TGTGCCAGCAGCCAAGGGGGGCCGGGTGGCAATGAGCAGTTCTTC CASSQGGPGGNEQFF
NA NA TRBJ1-3 TRBV4-2 TGTGCCAGCAGCTCTGGAAACACCATATATTTT CASSSGNTIYF
TRBD1 NA TRBJ1-1 TRBV28 TGTGCCAGCAGCCCTCGACAGGGCGGGCCAAACACTGAAGCTTTCTTT CASSPRQGGPNTEAFF
NA NA TRBJ2-5 TRBV18 TGTGCCAGCTCCCAGGGAGCGAAAGAGACCCAGTACTTC CASSQGAKETQYF
TRBD2 NA TRBJ2-2 TRBV5-1 TGCGCCAGCAGCGCTTACTCCAGCGGGGCGAACACCGGGGAGCTGTTTTTT CASSAYSSGANTGELFF
TRBD2 NA TRBJ2-3 TRBV10-3 TGTGCCATCAACATAGCGGGGAACACAGATACGCAGTATTTT CAINIAGNTDTQYF
NA NA TRBJ1-1 TRBV12-3/TRBV12-4 TGTGCCAGCAGATCACAGGGCTACACTGAAGCTTTCTTT CASRSQGYTEAFF
TRBD1 once TRBJ1-3 TRBV6-5 TGTGCCAGCAGCCGCGGGACAGGCAAAAACACCATATATTTT CASSRGTGKNTIYF
NA NA TRBJ1-1 TRBV6-5 TGTGCCAGCAGTAACAGGGTGGCTACTGAAGCTTTCTTT CASSNRVATEAFF
NA NA TRBJ1-1 TRBV12-5 TGTGCTAGTGGTTTGGCTATGAACACTGAAGCTTTCTTT CASGLAMNTEAFF
NA once TRBJ2-7 TRBV5-1 TGCGCCAGCAGTTATACGGGGTCAGACTACGAGCAGTACTTC CASSYTGSDYEQYF
NA NA TRBJ2-6 TRBV11-2 TGTGCCAGCAGCCCCTTTGGCGGGGCCAACGTCCTGACTTTC CASSPFGGANVLTF
NA NA TRBJ2-7 TRBV6-1 TGTGCCAGCAGTGAGAGGACCCAGCGGTACTACGAGCAGTACTTC CASSERTQRYYEQYF
TRBD1 NA TRBJ2-7 TRBV3-1/TRBV3-2 TGTGCCAGCAGCCACGGGACAGGGGTTAAGCAGTACTTC CASSHGTGVKQYF
NA NA TRBJ2-1 TRBV15 TGTGCCACCAGCAGGGGTTTGACGGGGCCCTACAATGAGCAGTTCTTC CATSRGLTGPYNEQFF
TRBD1 once TRBJ2-7 TRBV10-3 TGTGCCATCAGTACCCTCCGCCAGGGGGACTACGAGCAGTACTTC CAISTLRQGDYEQYF
TRBD2 NA TRBJ2-3 TRBV11-3 TGTGCCAGCAGCACCCCTACTAGCGGGGGGTCCACAGATACGCAGTATTTT CASSTPTSGGSTDTQYF
TRBD1 once TRBJ2-2 TRBV3-1/TRBV3-2 TGTGCCAGCAGCCAAGAAAGGGGACAGGGCGTCGGGGAGCTGTTTTTT CASSQERGQGVGELFF